This TCR beta chain was captured in a study of T-cell memory formation after mild COVID-19. About the research overall: TCR clusters largely stayed donor specific.

This clonotype was recorded at least ten times. Sample barcodes and UMIs were carried by the TCR alpha and TCR beta cDNA libraries that 5'RACE generated with constant-segment primers. TCRdb itself ran the 5' RACE reads through MiXCR, one entry per CDR3 protein. There are about 410,000 distinct CDR3 sequences in the sample; more than 20% occur only once, and under 15% lies in the top ten. This receptor was taken from an adult woman who had mild COVID-19 (a few samples of this study predate the infection). Cell type and time point are not known. Sample: PBMCs or a T cell subset sorted from them (not recorded which).

DNA of the CDR3: TGTGCCAGCAGCCTCCTAGCGGGCACAGATACGCAGTATTTT. This gives the protein CASSLLAGTDTQYF. The V and J genes are TRBV6-6 and TRBJ2-3, with TRBD2 identical over 7 bases. With V trimmed by 6 bases and J by 1 base, 4 bases remained unmatched. This CDR3 is built from 14 residues. The germline gives CDR1 MNHNY, CDR2 SVGAGI (reference sequence).